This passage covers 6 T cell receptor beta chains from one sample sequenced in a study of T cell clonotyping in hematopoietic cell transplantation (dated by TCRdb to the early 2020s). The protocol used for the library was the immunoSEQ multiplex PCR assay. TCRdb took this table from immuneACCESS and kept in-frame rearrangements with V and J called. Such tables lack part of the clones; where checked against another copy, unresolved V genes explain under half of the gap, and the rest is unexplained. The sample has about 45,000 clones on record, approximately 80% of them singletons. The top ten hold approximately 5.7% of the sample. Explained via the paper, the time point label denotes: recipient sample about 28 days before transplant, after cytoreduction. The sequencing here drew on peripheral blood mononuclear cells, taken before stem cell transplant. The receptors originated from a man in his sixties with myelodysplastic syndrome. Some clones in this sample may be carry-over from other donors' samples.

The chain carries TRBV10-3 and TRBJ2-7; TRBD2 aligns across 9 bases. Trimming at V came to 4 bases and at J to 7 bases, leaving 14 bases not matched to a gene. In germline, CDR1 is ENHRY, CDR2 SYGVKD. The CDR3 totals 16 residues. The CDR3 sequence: CAISVVHGGGAGEQYF. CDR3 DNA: TGTGCCATCAGTGTCGTGCATGGCGGGGGGGCAGGGGAGCAGTACTTC.

CDR3 DNA sequence: TGTGCCAGCGGGGACAGGGGCCAAGAGACCCAGTACTTC. Protein product: CASGDRGQETQYF. The chain links TRBV9 to TRBJ2-5, with 10 bases aligning to TRBD1. Germline CDR1 and CDR2: SGDLS and YYNGEE. V lost 7 bases, J lost 1 base, and 1 base stayed unmatched. CDR3 length: 13 amino acids. Based on the CDR3 plus reference TRBV9 and TRBJ2-5, the full variable domain is DSGVTQTPKHLITATGQRVTLRCSPRSGDLSVYWYQQSLDQGLQFLIQYYNGEERAKGNILERFSAQQFPDLHSELNLSSLELGDSALYFCASGDRGQETQYFGPGTRLLVL.

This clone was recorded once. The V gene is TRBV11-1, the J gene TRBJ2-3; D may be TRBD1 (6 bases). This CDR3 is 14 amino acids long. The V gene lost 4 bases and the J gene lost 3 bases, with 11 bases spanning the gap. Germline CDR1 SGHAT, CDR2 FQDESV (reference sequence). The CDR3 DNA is TGTGCCAGCAGCTCCCTAGGACAGACAGATACGCAGTATTTT. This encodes CASSSLGQTDTQYF.

The CDR3, as DNA: TGTGCCCCAAGCATTCTTCGGGGCAGGGGGGATCAGCCCCAGCATTTT. Amino acid sequence: CAPSILRGRGDQPQHF. The chain couples TRBV5-3 to TRBJ1-5, with 7 bases matching TRBD1. TRBV5-3 belongs to the ORF category, with a function that is uncertain. The CDR3 contains 16 residues. The trim removed 10 bases at V and 5 bases at J, leaving 18 bases unmatched.

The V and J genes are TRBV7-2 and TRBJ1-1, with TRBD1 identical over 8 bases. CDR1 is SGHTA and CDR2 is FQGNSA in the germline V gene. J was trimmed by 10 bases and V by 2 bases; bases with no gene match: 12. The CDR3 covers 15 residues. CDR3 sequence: CASSLRAGQGALAFF. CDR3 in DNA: TGTGCCAGCAGCTTAAGGGCAGGACAGGGCGCGTTAGCTTTCTTT.

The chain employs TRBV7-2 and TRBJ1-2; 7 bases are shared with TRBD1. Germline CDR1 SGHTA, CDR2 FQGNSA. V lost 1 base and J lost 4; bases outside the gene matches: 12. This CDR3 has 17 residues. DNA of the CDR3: TGTGCCAGCAGCTTAGTTGGAGGGGGCGCGGGTACCTATGGCTACACCTTC. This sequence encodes CASSLVGGGAGTYGYTF.